What follows are 4 T cell receptor beta chains derived from one specimen sequenced in a study of T-cell memory formation after mild COVID-19 (dated by TCRdb to about 2021). Libraries were built with 5' RACE. The sample was run on an Illumina NovaSeq 6000. In TCRdb, the public reads were trimmed at Q25 with fastp and aligned with MiXCR, with productive beta chains retained. A single entry per CDR3 protein holds the most common genes and DNA from its merged rows. This sample comprises under 50,000 distinct CDR3 sequences, roughly a quarter of them detected only once. The top ten clones comprise about 41% of the sample. The specimen sequenced was PBMCs or a T cell subset sorted from them (not recorded which). These receptors were collected from a man aged 18 to 35 who had mild COVID-19 (a few samples of this study predate the infection). The sample titles of this study are shuffled in the database, so cell type and time point are left out; the donor was told from shared clones.

The V call is TRBV5-1, the J call TRBJ1-5, with D uncertain. Between the trimmed V and J ends, which lost 0 bases and 8 bases, there was a span of 9 bases. This CDR3 is built from 13 residues. The germline V gene has CDR1 SGHRS and CDR2 YFSETQ. CDR3 in amino acids: CASSLAVSKPQHF. DNA of the CDR3: TGCGCCAGCAGCTTGGCCGTCAGTAAGCCCCAGCATTTT.

The chain couples TRBV9 to TRBJ2-7; possibly TRBD1 or TRBD2 for D (6 bases each). CDR3 length: 14 amino acids. Trimming shortened V by 3 bases and J by 6 bases, and 16 bases separated the two germline ends. The germline V gene encodes CDR1 SGDLS and CDR2 YYNGEE. The CDR3 sequence: CASSARLEGGEQYF. CDR3 nucleotides: TGTGCCAGCAGCGCTAGACTAGAAGGGGGCGAGCAGTACTTC.

This clonotype was counted a few times. This chain links TRBV12-3 or TRBV12-4 with TRBJ2-6; TRBD1 or TRBD2 may be the D gene (5 bases each). The CDR3 runs to 14 residues. V lost 8 bases to trimming and J lost 2 bases, with 10 bases between them. CDR3 DNA: TGTGCCAGCGCCGGGGCCCCTGGGGCCAACGTCCTGACTTTC. It yields the protein CASAGAPGANVLTF.

The V and J genes are TRBV3-1 and TRBJ2-5; TRBD2 is a possible D gene (6 bases). Trimming took off 3 bases at V and 4 bases at J, with 15 bases between the two ends. Per the germline V gene, CDR1 is LGHDT and CDR2 is YNNKEL (reference sequence). CDR3 length: 15 residues. The DNA for the CDR3 is TGTGCCAGCAGCCAGGTGGAGGCGGGGATAGAGACCCAGTACTTC. This codes for CASSQVEAGIETQYF.